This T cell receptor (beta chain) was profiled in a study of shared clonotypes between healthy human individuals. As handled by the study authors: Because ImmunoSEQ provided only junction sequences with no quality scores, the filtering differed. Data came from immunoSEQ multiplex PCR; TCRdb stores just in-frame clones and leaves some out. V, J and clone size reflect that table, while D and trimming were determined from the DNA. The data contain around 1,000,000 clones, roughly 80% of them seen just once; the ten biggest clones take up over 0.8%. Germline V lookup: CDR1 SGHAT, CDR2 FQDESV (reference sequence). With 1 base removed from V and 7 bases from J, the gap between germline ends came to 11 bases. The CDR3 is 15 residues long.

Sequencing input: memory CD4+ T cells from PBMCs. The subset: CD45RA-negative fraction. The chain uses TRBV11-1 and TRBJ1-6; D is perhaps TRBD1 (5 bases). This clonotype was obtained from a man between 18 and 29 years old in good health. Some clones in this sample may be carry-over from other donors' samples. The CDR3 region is CASSLEGIGNSPLHF. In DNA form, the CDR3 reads TGTGCCAGCAGCTTAGAGGGGATTGGGAATTCACCCCTCCACTTT. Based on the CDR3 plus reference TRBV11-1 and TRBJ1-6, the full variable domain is EAEVAQSPRYKITEKSQAVAFWCDPISGHATLYWYRQILGQGPELLVQFQDESVVDDSQLPKDRFSAERLKGVDSTLKIQPAELGDSAMYLCASSLEGIGNSPLHFGNGTRLTVT.